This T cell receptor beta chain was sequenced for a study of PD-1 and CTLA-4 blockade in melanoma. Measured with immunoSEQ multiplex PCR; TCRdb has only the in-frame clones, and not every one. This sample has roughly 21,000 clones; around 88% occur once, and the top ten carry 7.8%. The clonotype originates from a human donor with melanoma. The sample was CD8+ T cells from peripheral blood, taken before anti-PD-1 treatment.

CDR3 amino acids: CASSSTGGVEAFF. DNA of the CDR3: TGTGCCAGCAGTTCTACAGGGGGCGTTGAAGCTTTCTTT. The rearrangement joins TRBV28 to TRBJ1-1; 9 positions match TRBD1. The CDR3 extends over 13 amino acids. The junction had 4 bases not matched to a gene; V was cut back by 4 bases and J by 7 bases. Germline V lookup: CDR1 MDHEN, CDR2 SYDVKM.